This T cell receptor beta chain was profiled in a study of OX40 agonist ivuxolimab in advanced cancers. Background on the study: The patients got ivuxolimab, which is an agonistic anti-OX40 (CD134) antibody. Among those enrolled, mean age was approximately 60 years (range about 23 to 90) and 82.7% were male.

TCRdb's table, derived via immunoSEQ multiplex PCR, lists solely in-frame clones and lacks some. This sample carries 55,000 to 75,000 clones, about 88% of them seen once, and the ten largest clones take about 1%. Findings and caveats of the study: Antigen specificity of clonally expanded peripheral T cells was not established.

The CDR3 spans 13 residues. Trimming shortened V by 0 bases and J by 7 bases, and 10 bases separated the two germline ends. Germline V gene lookup returns CDR1 SGDLS and CDR2 YYNGEE. On this clone itself: No antigen is known for it.

Individuals having autoimmune disease history or systemic immunosuppression were not enrolled. The sequence derives from an adult with an advanced solid tumor such as melanoma, head and neck, liver or kidney cancer. The chain uses TRBV9 and TRBJ2-5, with D unclear. The sequencing here drew on CD4+ or CD8+ T cells sorted from blood, taken in a trial of the OX40 agonist ivuxolimab. The CDR3 region has the DNA TGTGCCAGCAGCGTAGCGAGATGGGGGACCCAGTACTTC. This sequence encodes CASSVARWGTQYF. The variable domain in full, completed from reference TRBV9 and TRBJ2-5, reads DSGVTQTPKHLITATGQRVTLRCSPRSGDLSVYWYQQSLDQGLQFLIQYYNGEERAKGNILERFSAQQFPDLHSELNLSSLELGDSALYFCASSVARWGTQYFGPGTRLLVL.